The clone carrying this TCR beta chain was detected many times. This specimen belongs to a study of T cells in Graves' hyperthyroidism and ophthalmopathy. Turning to the study itself: Upon initial diagnosis and before any treatment, peripheral blood was collected.

Stable disease denoted Graves' hyperthyroidism without ophthalmopathy progression within 18 months. The hyperthyroidism was newly diagnosed and had lasted under 2 months; the patients were aged 18 to 65. Used for diagnoses were clinical symptoms, serum thyroxine and TRAb, thyroid ultrasound and orbital computed tomography. Trimming took off 6 bases at V and 9 bases at J, with 14 bases between the two ends. This CDR3 is 12 amino acids long. The germline V gene has CDR1 MNHNS and CDR2 SASEGT. What was amplified from RNA transcripts were TCR beta CDR3 regions. A set of HTBI primers served as the primers for a first-round RT-PCR of the TCR CDR3. TCRdb ran MiXCR on the multiplex PCR reads and lists one entry per CDR3 protein. This table has 300,000 to 500,000 distinct CDR3 sequences, about 16% appearing once.

Material for sequencing was blood. This clonotype was sampled from a woman in her twenties or thirties with Graves' hyperthyroidism. The chain couples TRBV6-1 to TRBJ1-2; D is ambiguous. In DNA form, the CDR3 reads TGTGCCAGCAGCCTAGAAGTGCGACGCTACACCTTC. It yields the protein CASSLEVRRYTF.